Given below is one T cell receptor beta chain in context. The antigen is not known. The CDR3 is made up of 13 amino acids. The V and J ends lost 4 bases and 3 bases respectively, with 9 bases between them. Germline V gene lookup returns CDR1 MNHNS and CDR2 SASEGT. Sample-barcoded 5' priming and a J-beta primer mix drove a second PCR of about 6 to 12 cycles. All cDNA molecules were each tagged by a template-switch adaptor with 12 random nucleotides. MiXCR was run by TCRdb on the 5' RACE reads, yielding one entry per CDR3 protein. The sample contains 800,000 to 950,000 distinct CDR3 sequences, about 44% of which appear only once. Each sample gave at least 6 million isolated PBMCs. This sample was taken from a study of blood T cells in healthy people across ages. Study-wide results and limits: No conclusive comparison of naive versus antigen-experienced cells was possible with unsorted PBMCs. Investigators viewed diversity estimates from one million T cells as underestimates, the study reported.

The source is a man aged 30 to 39 in good health. The chain combines TRBV6-1 with TRBJ1-1; TRBD1 might be the D (5 bases). Material for sequencing was blood. CDR3 in amino acids: CASSGEGDTEAFF. In DNA, the CDR3 is TGTGCCAGCAGTGGAGAAGGGGACACTGAAGCTTTCTTT.